This T cell receptor (beta chain) came from a study of Graves' ophthalmopathy and Graves' hyperthyroidism. CDR3 regions of TCR beta were amplified from RNA transcripts. First-round RT-PCR with HTBI primers preceded a second-round multiplex PCR. TCRdb passed the multiplex PCR reads through MiXCR, listing each CDR3 protein once. Of about 500,000 distinct CDR3 sequences listed, about 40% are singletons. Study-wide findings and caveats: Sensitivity of 65% to 71% and specificity of less than 85% were achieved by the model that predicted ophthalmopathy progression.

CDR3 length equals 12 residues. The ends were cut back, 6 bases at V and 6 bases at J, with 12 bases in the middle. Germline V gives CDR1 SGHAT, CDR2 FQNNGV. Comment on this clonotype: Its antigen is currently unknown.

The V gene is TRBV11-2, the J gene TRBJ2-7; D gene unclear. Sequenced sample: peripheral blood or thyroid tissue (not recorded which). The sequence was obtained from an adult man with Graves' hyperthyroidism. CDR3 in amino acids: CASSGTLAEQYF. In nucleotides, the CDR3 is TGTGCCAGCAGTGGTACACTGGCCGAGCAGTACTTC.